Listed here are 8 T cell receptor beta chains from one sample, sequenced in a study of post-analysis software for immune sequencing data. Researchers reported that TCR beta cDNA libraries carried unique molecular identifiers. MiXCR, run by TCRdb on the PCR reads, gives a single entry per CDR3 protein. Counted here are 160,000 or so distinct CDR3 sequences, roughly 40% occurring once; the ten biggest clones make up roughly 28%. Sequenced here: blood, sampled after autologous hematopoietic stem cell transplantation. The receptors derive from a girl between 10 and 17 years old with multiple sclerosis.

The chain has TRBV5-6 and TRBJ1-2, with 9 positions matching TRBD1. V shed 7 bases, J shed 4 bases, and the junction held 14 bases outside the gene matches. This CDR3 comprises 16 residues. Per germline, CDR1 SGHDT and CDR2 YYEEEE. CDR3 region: CASLLRGQGWSYGYTF. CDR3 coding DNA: TGTGCCAGCCTCTTGAGGGGACAGGGATGGAGCTATGGCTACACCTTC.

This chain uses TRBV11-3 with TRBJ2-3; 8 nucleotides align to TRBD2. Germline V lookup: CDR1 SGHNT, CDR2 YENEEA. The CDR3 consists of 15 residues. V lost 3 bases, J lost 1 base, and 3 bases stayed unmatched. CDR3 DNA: TGTGCCAGCAGCTTCAGCGGGGGTGGCACAGATACGCAGTATTTT. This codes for CASSFSGGGTDTQYF.

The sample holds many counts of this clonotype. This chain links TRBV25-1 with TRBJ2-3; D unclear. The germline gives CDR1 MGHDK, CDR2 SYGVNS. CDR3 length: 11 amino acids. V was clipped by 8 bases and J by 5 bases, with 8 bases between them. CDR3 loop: CASSFGDTQYF. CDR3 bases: TGTGCCAGCTCTTTCGGAGATACGCAGTATTTT.

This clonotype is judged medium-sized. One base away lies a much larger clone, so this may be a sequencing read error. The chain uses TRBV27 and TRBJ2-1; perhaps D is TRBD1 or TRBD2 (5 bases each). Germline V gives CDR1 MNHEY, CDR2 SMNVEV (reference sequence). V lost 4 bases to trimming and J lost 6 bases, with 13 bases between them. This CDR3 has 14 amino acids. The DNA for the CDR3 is TGTGCCAGCAGTTGGGGGTCGGCCGGCAATGAGCAGTTCTTC. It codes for CASSWGSAGNEQFF.

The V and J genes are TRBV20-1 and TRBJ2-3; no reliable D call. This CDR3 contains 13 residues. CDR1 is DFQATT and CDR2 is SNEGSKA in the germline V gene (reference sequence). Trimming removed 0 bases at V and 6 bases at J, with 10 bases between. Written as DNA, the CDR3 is TGCAGTGCTAGAGAGGATGAGTGGGATACGCAGTATTTT. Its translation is CSAREDEWDTQYF.

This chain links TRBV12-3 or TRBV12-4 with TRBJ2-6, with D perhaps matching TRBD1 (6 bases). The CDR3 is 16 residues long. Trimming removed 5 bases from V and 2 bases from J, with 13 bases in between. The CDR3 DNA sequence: TGTGCCAGCAGTCCAGACAGGTTGGCTGGGGCCAACGTCCTGACTTTC. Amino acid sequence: CASSPDRLAGANVLTF.

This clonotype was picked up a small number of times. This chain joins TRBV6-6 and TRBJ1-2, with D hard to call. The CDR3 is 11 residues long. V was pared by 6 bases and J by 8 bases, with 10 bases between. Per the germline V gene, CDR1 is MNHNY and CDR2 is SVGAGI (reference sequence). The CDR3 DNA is TGTGCCAGCAGCCCCAAAGACGGCTACACCTTC. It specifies CASSPKDGYTF.

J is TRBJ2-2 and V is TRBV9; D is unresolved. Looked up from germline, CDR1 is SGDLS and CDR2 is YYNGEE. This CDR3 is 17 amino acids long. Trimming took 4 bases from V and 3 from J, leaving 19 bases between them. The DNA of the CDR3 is TGTGCCAGCAGCCCCCCCGGGTCCAAGACCTACACCGGGGAGCTGTTTTTT. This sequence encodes CASSPPGSKTYTGELFF.